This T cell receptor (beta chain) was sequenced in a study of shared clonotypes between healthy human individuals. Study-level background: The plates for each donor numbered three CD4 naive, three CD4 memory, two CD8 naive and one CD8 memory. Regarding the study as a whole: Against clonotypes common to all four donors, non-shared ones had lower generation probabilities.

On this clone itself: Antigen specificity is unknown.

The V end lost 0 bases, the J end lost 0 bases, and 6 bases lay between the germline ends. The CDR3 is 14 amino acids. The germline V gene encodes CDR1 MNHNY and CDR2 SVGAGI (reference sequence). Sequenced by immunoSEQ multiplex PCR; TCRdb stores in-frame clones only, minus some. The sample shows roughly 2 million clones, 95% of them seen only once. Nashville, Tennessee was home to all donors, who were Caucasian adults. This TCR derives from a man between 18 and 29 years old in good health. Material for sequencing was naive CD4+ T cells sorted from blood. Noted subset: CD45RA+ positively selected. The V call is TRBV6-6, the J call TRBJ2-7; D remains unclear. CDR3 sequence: CASSYSTLSYEQYF. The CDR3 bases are TGTGCCAGCAGTTACTCGACTCTCTCCTACGAGCAGTACTTC.